This TCR beta chain was identified in a study of T cells in women clearing cervical HPV infection. Regarding this clone: Its antigen is undetermined. Read coverage stops 3 residues before the CDR3 terminus; the germline J gene supplies the remainder.

Study results and caveats: Controls had more TRBV6-7 (approximately 0.16%) than cases (approximately 0.11%).

The CDR3 has 16 amino acids. Germline-derived CDR1 and CDR2 are MGHRA and YSYEKL. The V and J ends lost 5 bases and 1 base, in that order; junction bases with no gene match: 10. Sequenced by immunoSEQ multiplex PCR; TCRdb stores in-frame clones only, minus some. In all, the sample yields 40,000 to 55,000 clones. Prevalent HPV16 infections were excluded; only incident single HPV16 infections included. The chain couples TRBV4-1 to TRBJ2-5; TRBD2 agrees at 7 bases. The receptor was derived from a woman between 18 and 70 years old with a cervical HPV16 infection that either progressed to CIN3+ or cleared (not recorded which). Sequenced: blood buffy coat. The sequenced part of the CDR3 DNA is TGCGCCAGCAGCGTCCTAGGAGGGACTATCCAAGAGACC. Translating it yields CASSVLGGTIQET. The whole CDR3 is CASSVLGGTIQETQYF.